This T cell receptor (beta chain) was observed in a study of T cell responses to AZD1222 COVID-19 vaccine. The assay was immunoSEQ multiplex PCR, and TCRdb's table has in-frame clones only and misses some. The repertoire includes some 120,000 clones, roughly 84% of them detected once, and 9% to 15% sits in the top ten. Trimming removed 0 bases from V and 0 bases from J, with 20 bases in between. The CDR3 spans 19 residues. Germline V gene lookup returns CDR1 MRHNA and CDR2 SNTAGT. This clone was seen a single time. The sample here was peripheral blood, taken on day 0 of AZD1222 vaccination. This clonotype originated in an adult in good health. This chain joins TRBV6-4 and TRBJ1-1, with D unclear. CDR3 residues: CASSDSGREAAQMNTEAFF. Here the CDR3 DNA reads TGTGCCAGCAGTGACTCGGGGAGGGAGGCAGCTCAGATGAACACTGAAGCTTTCTTT.